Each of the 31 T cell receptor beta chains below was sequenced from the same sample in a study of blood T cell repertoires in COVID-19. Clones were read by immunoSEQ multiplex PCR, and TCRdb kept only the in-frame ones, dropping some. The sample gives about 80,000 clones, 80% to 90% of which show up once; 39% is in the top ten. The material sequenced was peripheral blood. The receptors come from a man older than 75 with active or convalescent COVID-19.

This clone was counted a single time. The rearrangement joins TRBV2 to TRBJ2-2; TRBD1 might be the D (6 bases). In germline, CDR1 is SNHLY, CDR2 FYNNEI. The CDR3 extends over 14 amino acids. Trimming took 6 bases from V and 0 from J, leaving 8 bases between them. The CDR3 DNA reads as TGTGCCAGCAGGGACAGAACGAACACCGGGGAGCTGTTTTTT. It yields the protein CASRDRTNTGELFF. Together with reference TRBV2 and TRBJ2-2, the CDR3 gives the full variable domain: EPEVTQTPSHQVTQMGQEVILRCVPISNHLYFYWYRQILGQKVEFLVSFYNNEISEKSEIFDDQFSVERPDGSNFTLKIRSTKLEDSAMYFCASRDRTNTGELFFGEGSRLTVL.

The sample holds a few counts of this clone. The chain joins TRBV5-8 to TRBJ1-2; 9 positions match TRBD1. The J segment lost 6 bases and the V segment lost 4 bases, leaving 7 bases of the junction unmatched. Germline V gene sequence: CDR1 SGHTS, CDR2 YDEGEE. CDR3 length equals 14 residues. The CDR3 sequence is CASSRKTGGDGYTF. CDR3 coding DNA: TGTGCCAGCAGCAGGAAAACAGGGGGCGATGGCTACACCTTC.

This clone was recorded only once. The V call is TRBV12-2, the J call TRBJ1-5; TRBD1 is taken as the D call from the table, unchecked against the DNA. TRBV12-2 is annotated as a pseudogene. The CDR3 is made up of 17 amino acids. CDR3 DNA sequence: TGTGCAAGTCGCTTAGCCGCGGACAGCCATAGCAATCAGCCCCAGCATTTT. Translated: CASRLAADSHSNQPQHF.

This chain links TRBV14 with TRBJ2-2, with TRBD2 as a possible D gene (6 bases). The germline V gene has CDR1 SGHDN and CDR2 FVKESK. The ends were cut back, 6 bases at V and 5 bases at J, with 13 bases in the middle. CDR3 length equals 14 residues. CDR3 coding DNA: TGTGCCAGCAGTTTGGGACTGGGGACCGGGGAGCTGTTTTTT. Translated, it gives CASSLGLGTGELFF.

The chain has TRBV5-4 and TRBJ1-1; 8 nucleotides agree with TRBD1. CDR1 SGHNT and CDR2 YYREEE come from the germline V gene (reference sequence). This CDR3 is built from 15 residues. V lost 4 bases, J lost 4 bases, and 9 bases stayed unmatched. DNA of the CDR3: TGTGCCAGCAGCGCTCGGCAGGGGGCGCGCACTGAAGCTTTCTTT. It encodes CASSARQGARTEAFF.

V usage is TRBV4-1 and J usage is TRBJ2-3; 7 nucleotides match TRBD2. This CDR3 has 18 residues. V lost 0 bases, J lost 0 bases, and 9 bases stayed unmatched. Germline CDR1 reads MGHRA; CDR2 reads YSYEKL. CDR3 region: CASSQDVGETSSTDTQYF. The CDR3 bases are TGCGCCAGCAGCCAAGATGTAGGAGAGACTAGCAGCACAGATACGCAGTATTTT.

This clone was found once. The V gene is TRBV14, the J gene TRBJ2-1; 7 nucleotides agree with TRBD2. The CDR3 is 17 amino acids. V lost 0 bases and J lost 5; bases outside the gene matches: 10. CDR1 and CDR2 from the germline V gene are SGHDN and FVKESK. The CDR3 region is CASSQDPQRGKNNEQFF. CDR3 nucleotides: TGTGCCAGCAGCCAAGATCCCCAGCGGGGAAAGAACAATGAGCAGTTCTTC. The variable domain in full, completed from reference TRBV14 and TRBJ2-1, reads EAGVTQFPSHSVIEKGQTVTLRCDPISGHDNLYWYRRVMGKEIKFLLHFVKESKQDESGMPNNRFLAERTGGTYSTLKVQPAELEDSGVYFCASSQDPQRGKNNEQFFGPGTRLTVL.

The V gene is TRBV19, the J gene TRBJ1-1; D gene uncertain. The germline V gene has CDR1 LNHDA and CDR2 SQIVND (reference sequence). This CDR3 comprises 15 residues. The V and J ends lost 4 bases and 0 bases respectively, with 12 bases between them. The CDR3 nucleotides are TGTGCCAGTAGTACCCTGCCGAGTCTGAACACTGAAGCTTTCTTT. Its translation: CASSTLPSLNTEAFF.

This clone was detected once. CDR3 sequence: CASSHGTSGAQETQYF. CDR3 sequence (DNA): TGTGCCAGCAGCCACGGGACTAGCGGGGCGCAAGAGACCCAGTACTTC. The gene calls are TRBV3-1 (or the pseudogene TRBV3-2) and TRBJ2-5, with 13 bases that match TRBD2. V shed 3 bases, J shed 2 bases, and the junction held 3 bases outside the gene matches. The CDR3 is 16 amino acids. Looked up from germline, CDR1 is LGHDT and CDR2 is YNNKEL (reference sequence).

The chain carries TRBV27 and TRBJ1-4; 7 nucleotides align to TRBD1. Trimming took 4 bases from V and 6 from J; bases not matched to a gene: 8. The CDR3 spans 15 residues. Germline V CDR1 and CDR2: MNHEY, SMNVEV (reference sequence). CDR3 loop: CASSSRDRRHEKLFF. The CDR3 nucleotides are TGTGCCAGCAGTTCCCGGGACAGACGACATGAAAAACTGTTTTTT.

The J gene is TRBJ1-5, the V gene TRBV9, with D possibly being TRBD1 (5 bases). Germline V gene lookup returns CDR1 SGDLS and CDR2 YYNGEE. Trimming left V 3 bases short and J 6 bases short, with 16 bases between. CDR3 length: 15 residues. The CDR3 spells CASSATEYPGQPQHF. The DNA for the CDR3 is TGTGCCAGCAGCGCGACAGAATATCCCGGTCAGCCCCAGCATTTT.

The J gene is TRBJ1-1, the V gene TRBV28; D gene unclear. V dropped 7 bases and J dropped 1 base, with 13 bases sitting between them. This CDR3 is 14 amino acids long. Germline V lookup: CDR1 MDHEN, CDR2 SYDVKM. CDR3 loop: CASIRSEGNTEAFF. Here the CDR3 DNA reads TGTGCCAGCATCCGTTCTGAGGGGAACACTGAAGCTTTCTTT.

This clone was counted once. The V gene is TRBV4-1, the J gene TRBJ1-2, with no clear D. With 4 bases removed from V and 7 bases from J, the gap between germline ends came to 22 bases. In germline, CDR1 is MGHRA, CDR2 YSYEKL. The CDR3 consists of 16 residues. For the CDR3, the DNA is TGCGCCAGCAGCCCCCATATCGCGGTGCTGGTGGGTGGCTACACCTTC. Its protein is CASSPHIAVLVGGYTF.

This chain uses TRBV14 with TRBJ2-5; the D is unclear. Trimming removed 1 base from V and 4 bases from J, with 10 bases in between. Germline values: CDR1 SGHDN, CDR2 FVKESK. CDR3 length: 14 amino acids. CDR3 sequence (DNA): TGTGCCAGCAGCCAAGTTGAGGCTAGAGAGACCCAGTACTTC. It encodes CASSQVEARETQYF.

This CDR3 reads CASSFSSIEQYF. The DNA for the CDR3 is TGTGCCAGCAGTTTCTCTAGTATCGAGCAGTACTTC. The V gene is TRBV28, the J gene TRBJ2-7; D not certain. Germline V gene data show CDR1 as MDHEN and CDR2 as SYDVKM. V dropped 3 bases and J dropped 6 bases, with 9 bases sitting between them. The CDR3 has 12 residues. Together with reference TRBV28 and TRBJ2-7, the CDR3 gives the full variable domain: DVKVTQSSRYLVKRTGEKVFLECVQDMDHENMFWYRQDPGLGLRLIYFSYDVKMKEKGDIPEGYSVSREKKERFSLILESASTNQTSMYLCASSFSSIEQYFGPGTRLTVT.

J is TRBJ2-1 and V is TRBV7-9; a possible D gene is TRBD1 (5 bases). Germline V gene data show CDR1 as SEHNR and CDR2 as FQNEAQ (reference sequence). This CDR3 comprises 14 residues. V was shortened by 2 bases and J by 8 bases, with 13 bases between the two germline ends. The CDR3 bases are TGTGCCAGCAGCTTAAGGTGGGGCGAGTATGAGCAGTTCTTC. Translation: CASSLRWGEYEQFF.

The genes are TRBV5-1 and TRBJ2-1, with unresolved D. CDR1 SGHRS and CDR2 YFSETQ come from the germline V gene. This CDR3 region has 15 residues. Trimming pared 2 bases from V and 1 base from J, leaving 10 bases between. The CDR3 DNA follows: TGCGCCAGCAGCTTTAAAGAGTCGTCCTACAATGAGCAGTTCTTC. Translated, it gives CASSFKESSYNEQFF. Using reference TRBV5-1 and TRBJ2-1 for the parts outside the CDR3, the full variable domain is KAGVTQTPRYLIKTRGQQVTLSCSPISGHRSVSWYQQTPGQGLQFLFEYFSETQRNKGNFPGRFSGRQFSNSRSEMNVSTLELGDSALYLCASSFKESSYNEQFFGPGTRLTVL.

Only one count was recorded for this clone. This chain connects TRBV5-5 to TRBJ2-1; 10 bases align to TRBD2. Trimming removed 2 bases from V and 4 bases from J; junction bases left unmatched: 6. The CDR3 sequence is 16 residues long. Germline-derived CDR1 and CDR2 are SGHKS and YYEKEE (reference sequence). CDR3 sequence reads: CASSFTSGTGYNEQFF. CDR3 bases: TGTGCCAGCAGCTTTACTAGCGGGACGGGTTACAATGAGCAGTTCTTC.

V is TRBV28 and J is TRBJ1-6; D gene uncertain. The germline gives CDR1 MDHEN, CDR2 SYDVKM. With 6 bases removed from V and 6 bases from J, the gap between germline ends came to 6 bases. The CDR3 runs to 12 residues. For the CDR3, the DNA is TGTGCCAGCAGGGCGGTTAATTCACCCCTCCACTTT. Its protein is CASRAVNSPLHF. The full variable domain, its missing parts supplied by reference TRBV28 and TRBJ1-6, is DVKVTQSSRYLVKRTGEKVFLECVQDMDHENMFWYRQDPGLGLRLIYFSYDVKMKEKGDIPEGYSVSREKKERFSLILESASTNQTSMYLCASRAVNSPLHFGNGTRLTVT.

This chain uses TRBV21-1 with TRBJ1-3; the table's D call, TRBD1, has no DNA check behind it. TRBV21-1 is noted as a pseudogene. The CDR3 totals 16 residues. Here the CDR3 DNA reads TGTGCCAGCAGCAAAGAGTCAGGCCTCTACGGAAACACCATATATTTT. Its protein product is CASSKESGLYGNTIYF.

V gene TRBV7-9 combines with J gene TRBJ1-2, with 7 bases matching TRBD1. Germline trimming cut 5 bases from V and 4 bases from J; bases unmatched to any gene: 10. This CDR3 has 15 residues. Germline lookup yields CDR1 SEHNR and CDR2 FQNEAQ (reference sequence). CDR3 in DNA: TGTGCCAGCAGCCTGCCAGGAGGGGGCGTCTATGGCTACACCTTC. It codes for CASSLPGGGVYGYTF.

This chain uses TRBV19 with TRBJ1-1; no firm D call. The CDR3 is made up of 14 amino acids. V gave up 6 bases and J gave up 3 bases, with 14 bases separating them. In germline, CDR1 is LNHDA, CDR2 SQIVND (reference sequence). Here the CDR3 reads CASSLVWEDTEAFF. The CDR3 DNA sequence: TGTGCCAGTAGCCTTGTATGGGAGGACACTGAAGCTTTCTTT.

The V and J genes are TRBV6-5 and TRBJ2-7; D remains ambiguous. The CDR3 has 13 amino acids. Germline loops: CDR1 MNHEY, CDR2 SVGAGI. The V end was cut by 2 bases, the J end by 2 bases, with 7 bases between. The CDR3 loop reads CASSYSSTYEQYF. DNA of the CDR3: TGTGCCAGCAGTTACAGTTCTACCTACGAGCAGTACTTC.

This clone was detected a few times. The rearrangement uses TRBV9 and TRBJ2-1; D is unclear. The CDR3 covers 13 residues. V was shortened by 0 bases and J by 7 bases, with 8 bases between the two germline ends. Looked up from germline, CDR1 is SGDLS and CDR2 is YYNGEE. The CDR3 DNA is TGTGCCAGCAGCGTAGCTACTCGGAATGAGCAGTTCTTC. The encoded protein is CASSVATRNEQFF. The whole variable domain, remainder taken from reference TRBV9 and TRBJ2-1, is DSGVTQTPKHLITATGQRVTLRCSPRSGDLSVYWYQQSLDQGLQFLIQYYNGEERAKGNILERFSAQQFPDLHSELNLSSLELGDSALYFCASSVATRNEQFFGPGTRLTVL.

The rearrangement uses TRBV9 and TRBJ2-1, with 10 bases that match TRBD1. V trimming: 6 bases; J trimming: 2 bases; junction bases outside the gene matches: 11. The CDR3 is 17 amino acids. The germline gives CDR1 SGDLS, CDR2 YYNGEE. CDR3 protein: CASTRSGTGATYNEQFF. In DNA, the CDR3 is TGTGCCAGCACACGTTCCGGGACAGGGGCCACCTACAATGAGCAGTTCTTC.

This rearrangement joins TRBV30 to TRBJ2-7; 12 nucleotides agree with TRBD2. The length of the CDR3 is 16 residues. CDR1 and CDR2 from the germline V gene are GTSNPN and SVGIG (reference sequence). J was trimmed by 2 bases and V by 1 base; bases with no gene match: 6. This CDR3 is CAWSARASGRAYEQYF. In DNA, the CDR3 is TGTGCCTGGAGTGCCCGGGCTAGCGGGAGGGCCTACGAGCAGTACTTC. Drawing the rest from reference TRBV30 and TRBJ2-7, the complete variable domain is SQTIHQWPATLVQPVGSPLSLECTVEGTSNPNLYWYRQAAGRGLQLLFYSVGIGQISSEVPQNLSASRPQDRQFILSSKKLLLSDSGFYLCAWSARASGRAYEQYFGPGTRLTVT.

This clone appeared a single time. The chain's CDR3 is CASSVERLAGAPSTDTQYF. In DNA, the CDR3 is TGTGCCAGCAGCGTAGAGAGACTAGCGGGGGCACCTAGCACAGATACGCAGTATTTT. J is TRBJ2-3 and V is TRBV9; TRBD2 agrees at 12 bases. The CDR3 is 19 residues long. The germline V gene encodes CDR1 SGDLS and CDR2 YYNGEE. The J segment lost 0 bases and the V segment lost 0 bases, leaving 8 bases of the junction unmatched.

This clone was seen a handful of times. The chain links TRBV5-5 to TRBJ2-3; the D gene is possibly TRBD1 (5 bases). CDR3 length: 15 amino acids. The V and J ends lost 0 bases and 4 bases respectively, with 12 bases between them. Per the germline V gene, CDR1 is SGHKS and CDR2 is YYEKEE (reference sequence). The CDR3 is CASSLGGPRADTQYF. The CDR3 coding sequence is TGTGCCAGCAGCTTGGGAGGTCCCAGGGCAGATACGCAGTATTTT.

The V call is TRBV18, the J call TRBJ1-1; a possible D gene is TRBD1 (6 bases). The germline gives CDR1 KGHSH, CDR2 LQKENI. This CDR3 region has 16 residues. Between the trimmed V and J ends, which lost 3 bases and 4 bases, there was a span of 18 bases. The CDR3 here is CASSPRVEGVGTEAFF. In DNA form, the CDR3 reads TGTGCCAGCTCACCGAGGGTCGAGGGGGTGGGCACTGAAGCTTTCTTT.

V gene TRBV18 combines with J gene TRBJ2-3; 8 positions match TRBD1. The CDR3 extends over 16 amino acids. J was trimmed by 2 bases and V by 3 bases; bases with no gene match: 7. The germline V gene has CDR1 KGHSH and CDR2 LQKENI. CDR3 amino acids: CASSPSWQGATDTQYF. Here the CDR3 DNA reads TGTGCCAGCTCACCCTCCTGGCAGGGGGCCACAGATACGCAGTATTTT. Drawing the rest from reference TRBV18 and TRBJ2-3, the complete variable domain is NAGVMQNPRHLVRRRGQEARLRCSPMKGHSHVYWYRQLPEEGLKFMVYLQKENIIDESGMPKERFSAEFPKEGPSILRIQQVVRGDSAAYFCASSPSWQGATDTQYFGPGTRLTVL.

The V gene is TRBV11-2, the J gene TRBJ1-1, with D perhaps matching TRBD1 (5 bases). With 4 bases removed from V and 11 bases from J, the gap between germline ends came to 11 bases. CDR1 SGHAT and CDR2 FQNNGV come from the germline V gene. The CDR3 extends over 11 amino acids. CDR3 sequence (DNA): TGTGCCAGCAGCTCCAGGGCTGTGGCTTTCTTT. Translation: CASSSRAVAFF.